Listed here are 21 T cell receptor beta chains from one sample, sequenced in a study of T cell responses to AZD1222 COVID-19 vaccine. Sequencing used immunoSEQ multiplex PCR; TCRdb keeps in-frame clones, though not all of them. The profile shows around 150,000 clones, approximately 90% of them singletons. The source material was peripheral blood, sampled on day 0 of AZD1222 vaccination. The source is an adult in good health.

V is TRBV19 and J is TRBJ1-2; TRBD1 agrees at 7 bases. The CDR3 has 14 residues. CDR1 is LNHDA and CDR2 is SQIVND in the germline V gene (reference sequence). The J segment lost 8 bases and the V segment lost 5 bases, leaving 11 bases of the junction unmatched. This CDR3 is CASSLGTDSAGYTF. The CDR3 DNA sequence: TGTGCCAGTAGTCTTGGGACAGATTCAGCCGGCTACACCTTC.

V gene TRBV2 combines with J gene TRBJ2-7; 10 nucleotides line up with TRBD2. Germline assignment: CDR1 SNHLY and CDR2 FYNNEI. This CDR3 has 16 amino acids. Unmatched junction bases numbered 8, after V lost 1 base and J lost 5 bases. The DNA of the CDR3 is TGTGCCAGCAGTGAAGGCCTAGCGGGAGCCGCCGACGAGCAGTACTTC. Its translation: CASSEGLAGAADEQYF. The full variable domain, completed using reference TRBV2 and TRBJ2-7, is EPEVTQTPSHQVTQMGQEVILRCVPISNHLYFYWYRQILGQKVEFLVSFYNNEISEKSEIFDDQFSVERPDGSNFTLKIRSTKLEDSAMYFCASSEGLAGAADEQYFGPGTRLTVT.

The chain joins TRBV4-2 to TRBJ2-1; D is ambiguous. Germline V gene sequence: CDR1 LGHNA, CDR2 YNFKEQ. Between the trimmed V and J ends, which lost 0 bases and 8 bases, there was a span of 8 bases. The CDR3 runs to 13 residues. Here the CDR3 reads CASSQDARDEQFF. In DNA form, the CDR3 reads TGTGCCAGCAGCCAAGACGCCCGGGATGAGCAGTTCTTC.

This sequence joins TRBV9 and TRBJ2-7, with no clear D. There are 14 residues in the CDR3. Germline values: CDR1 SGDLS, CDR2 YYNGEE. Deletions cut 1 base from V and 1 base from J, with 9 bases between. The CDR3 bases are TGTGCCAGCAGCGTATCCCCGGTATCCTACGAGCAGTACTTC. Its translation: CASSVSPVSYEQYF. Drawing the rest from reference TRBV9 and TRBJ2-7, the complete variable domain is DSGVTQTPKHLITATGQRVTLRCSPRSGDLSVYWYQQSLDQGLQFLIQYYNGEERAKGNILERFSAQQFPDLHSELNLSSLELGDSALYFCASSVSPVSYEQYFGPGTRLTVT.

The rearrangement joins TRBV4-2 to TRBJ2-1; 7 bases line up with TRBD1. This CDR3 is built from 14 residues. Germline trimming cut 3 bases from V and 7 bases from J; bases unmatched to any gene: 6. The V gene's germline CDR1 is LGHNA and CDR2 YNFKEQ. CDR3: CASSQETGSNEQFF. DNA of the CDR3: TGTGCCAGCAGCCAGGAGACAGGGAGTAATGAGCAGTTCTTC.

This chain joins TRBV11-3 and TRBJ2-7, with 9 positions matching TRBD2. The CDR3 sequence is 14 residues long. The germline V gene encodes CDR1 SGHNT and CDR2 YENEEA. V shed 5 bases and J 4 bases; nucleotides not matched to a gene: 6. The CDR3 sequence is CASSPTAGGYEQYF. In DNA, the CDR3 is TGTGCCAGCAGCCCCACCGCGGGAGGGTACGAGCAGTACTTC.

The chain recombines TRBV3-1 (or the pseudogene TRBV3-2) with TRBJ2-2; 8 bases align to TRBD2. The CDR3 runs to 17 residues. The germline V gene encodes CDR1 LGHDT and CDR2 YNNKEL (reference sequence). Losses at the gene ends were 1 base for V and 7 bases for J; bases not matched to a gene: 11. This CDR3 is CASSQVFRGGPDGELFF. The CDR3, as DNA: TGTGCCAGCAGCCAAGTTTTCCGGGGGGGGCCGGACGGGGAGCTGTTTTTT.

This clone was observed a single time. The V gene is TRBV5-1, the J gene TRBJ1-1, with no clear D. Trimming removed 0 bases at V and 4 bases at J, with 7 bases between. Per the germline V gene, CDR1 is SGHRS and CDR2 is YFSETQ. The CDR3 has 13 amino acids. The CDR3 loop is CASSLAASTEAFF. The CDR3 bases are TGCGCCAGCAGCTTGGCGGCTAGCACTGAAGCTTTCTTT.

This chain uses TRBV19 with TRBJ2-7, with D uncertain. Trimming stripped 4 bases from V and 7 bases from J, with 8 bases between. Per the germline V gene, CDR1 is LNHDA and CDR2 is SQIVND (reference sequence). This CDR3 is 11 amino acids long. CDR3 coding DNA: TGTGCCAGTAGTAACCTTGAAGAGCAGTACTTC. Amino acids: CASSNLEEQYF.

The V call is TRBV27, the J call TRBJ1-6, with no clear D. Germline V CDR1 and CDR2: MNHEY, SMNVEV (reference sequence). This CDR3 contains 16 residues. V was pared by 6 bases and J by 8 bases, with 20 bases between. CDR3 amino acids: CASRPEPAQRYSPLHF. CDR3 nucleotides: TGTGCCAGCAGGCCTGAGCCGGCACAGAGGTATTCACCCCTCCACTTT.

This chain links TRBV6-5 with TRBJ2-3; 7 nucleotides line up with TRBD2. Germline values: CDR1 MNHEY, CDR2 SVGAGI. V lost 6 bases and J lost 4; bases outside the gene matches: 10. This CDR3 comprises 15 residues. The CDR3 protein is CASSALASGSDTQYF. CDR3 sequence (DNA): TGTGCCAGCAGCGCCTTGGCTAGCGGTTCAGATACGCAGTATTTT.

V and J are TRBV6-2 or TRBV6-3 and TRBJ1-6; D not certain. CDR1 is MNHEY and CDR2 is SVGEGT in the germline V gene. The CDR3 spans 15 residues. V dropped 6 bases and J dropped 15 bases, with 24 bases sitting between them. The CDR3 DNA reads TGTGCCAGCAGCCTCCTTGACAACATGCGCCTAGGCCTCCACTTT. Amino acids: CASSLLDNMRLGLHF.

The genes are TRBV3-1 (or the pseudogene TRBV3-2) and TRBJ1-3; perhaps TRBD1 as D (6 bases). Germline V CDR1 and CDR2: LGHDT, YNNKEL (reference sequence). The CDR3 is 14 amino acids. Trimming took off 9 bases at V and 3 bases at J, with 15 bases between the two ends. The CDR3 DNA reads as TGTGCCAGTGCTCCCACAGGGAGTGGAAACACCATATATTTT. Residues: CASAPTGSGNTIYF.

The rearrangement uses TRBV21-1 and TRBJ2-1; no check of the table's D call, TRBD2, against the DNA was made. TRBV21-1 is classified as a pseudogene. This CDR3 has 16 residues. CDR3 region: CASRPASAISYNEQFF. CDR3 sequence (DNA): TGTGCCAGCCGCCCAGCTAGCGCCATCTCCTACAATGAGCAGTTCTTC.

The chain carries TRBV5-1 and TRBJ2-2; 8 positions agree with TRBD1. Germline-derived CDR1 and CDR2 are SGHRS and YFSETQ. The V gene end was trimmed by 0 bases and the J gene end by 5 bases; junction bases not matched to a gene: 9. CDR3 length: 17 amino acids. The CDR3 is CASSLAETGALTGELFF. In DNA form, the CDR3 reads TGCGCCAGCAGCTTGGCCGAGACAGGGGCCCTAACCGGGGAGCTGTTTTTT.

The rearrangement uses TRBV29-1 and TRBJ1-1; D not certain. The germline V gene encodes CDR1 SQVTM and CDR2 ANQGSEA. The V and J ends lost 4 bases and 4 bases respectively, with 13 bases between them. CDR3 length: 13 residues. The CDR3 bases are TGCAGCGTTGCGACCGACTGGAGCACTGAAGCTTTCTTT. Residues: CSVATDWSTEAFF. Together with reference TRBV29-1 and TRBJ1-1, the CDR3 gives the full variable domain: SAVISQKPSRDICQRGTSLTIQCQVDSQVTMMFWYRQQPGQSLTLIATANQGSEATYESGFVIDKFPISRPNLTFSTLTVSNMSPEDSSIYLCSVATDWSTEAFFGQGTRLTVV.

This rearrangement joins TRBV19 to TRBJ2-1, with 9 bases matching TRBD1. The CDR3 has 15 amino acids. V lost 10 bases, J lost 3 bases, and 10 bases stayed unmatched. The germline V gene encodes CDR1 LNHDA and CDR2 SQIVND (reference sequence). In DNA, the CDR3 is TGTGCCACCACCCCGGGGGGACAGGGCTACAATGAGCAGTTCTTC. This codes for CATTPGGQGYNEQFF.

This chain connects TRBV10-3 to TRBJ2-7, with a weak D call TRBD1 (6 bases). Trimming removed 2 bases from V and 3 bases from J, with 11 bases in between. CDR1 and CDR2 from the germline V gene are ENHRY and SYGVKD. This CDR3 has 14 amino acids. The CDR3 DNA is TGTGCCATCAGTGAGGGTGGACAGCGCTACGAGCAGTACTTC. Translated: CAISEGGQRYEQYF.

The V call is TRBV19, the J call TRBJ1-5; possibly TRBD1 for D (5 bases). This CDR3 is 14 amino acids long. V dropped 1 base and J dropped 6 bases, with 10 bases sitting between them. In germline, CDR1 is LNHDA, CDR2 SQIVND (reference sequence). The CDR3 DNA follows: TGTGCCAGTAGTATAGTGCAGGGTACTCAGCCCCAGCATTTT. This translates into CASSIVQGTQPQHF.

V and J are TRBV5-5 and TRBJ2-7; D not resolved. The CDR3 length is 11 residues. Trimming cost V 3 bases and J 4 bases, with 5 bases left between them. Germline CDR1 is SGHKS and CDR2 is YYEKEE (reference sequence). The CDR3 here is CASSSGYEQYF. The CDR3 DNA sequence: TGTGCCAGCAGCTCTGGGTACGAGCAGTACTTC.

This clone was counted between two and nine times. The V gene is TRBV24-1, the J gene TRBJ1-5; D gene uncertain. CDR3 length: 14 residues. CDR1 is KGHDR, CDR2 SFDVKD, per germline. V was cut by 1 base and J by 4 bases, with 7 bases left in between. CDR3 nucleotide sequence: TGTGCCACCAGTGATTTAGCCTCTAATCAGCCCCAGCATTTT. This encodes CATSDLASNQPQHF.